One and the same sample provided the 31 T cell receptor beta chains below, sequenced in a study of OX40 agonist ivuxolimab in advanced cancers. The data were produced by immunoSEQ multiplex PCR, yet TCRdb's version contains in-frame clones alone and is incomplete. The repertoire includes 15,000 or so clones, around 77% of them detected once, and around 24% sits in the top ten. The material was CD4+ or CD8+ T cells sorted from blood, obtained in a trial of the OX40 agonist ivuxolimab. The receptor source for this set is an adult with an advanced solid tumor such as melanoma, head and neck, liver or kidney cancer.

V usage is TRBV6-1 and J usage is TRBJ1-5; D is unresolved. Germline V gene data show CDR1 as MNHNS and CDR2 as SASEGT. Trimming stripped 0 bases from V and 1 base from J, with 7 bases between. This CDR3 has 15 amino acids. CDR3 region: CASSEARISNQPQHF. Here the CDR3 DNA reads TGTGCCAGCAGTGAAGCCAGGATAAGCAATCAGCCCCAGCATTTT.

The chain has TRBV11-2 and TRBJ2-2; D is possibly TRBD2 (6 bases). The CDR3 consists of 15 residues. Germline CDR1 reads SGHAT; CDR2 reads FQNNGV. Between the trimmed V and J ends, which lost 4 bases and 0 bases, there was a span of 9 bases. The CDR3 coding sequence is TGTGCCAGCAGCTCTTGGAGGGCGAACACCGGGGAGCTGTTTTTT. Residues: CASSSWRANTGELFF.

The chain employs TRBV19 and TRBJ2-7; D is perhaps TRBD1 (6 bases). Between the trimmed V and J ends, which lost 6 bases and 3 bases, there was a span of 12 bases. The germline V gene encodes CDR1 LNHDA and CDR2 SQIVND (reference sequence). There are 13 residues in the CDR3. CDR3 protein: CASSWGQGYEQYF. As DNA, the CDR3 is TGTGCCAGTAGCTGGGGGCAGGGCTACGAGCAGTACTTC.

This clone came up once. The rearrangement uses TRBV7-2 and TRBJ1-4, with 9 nucleotides matching TRBD1. The CDR3 has 15 amino acids. CDR1 is SGHTA and CDR2 is FQGNSA in the germline V gene. The V gene end was trimmed by 5 bases and the J gene end by 7 bases; junction bases not matched to a gene: 8. CDR3 bases: TGTGCCAGCAGCGACACCGGGACAGGGATTGAAAAACTGTTTTTT. Amino acids: CASSDTGTGIEKLFF.

The CDR3 protein is CASSLTGTSPDTQYF. The CDR3 nucleotides are TGTGCCAGCAGCCTAACCGGGACTAGCCCAGATACGCAGTATTTT. This sequence joins TRBV14 and TRBJ2-3; 9 bases map to TRBD2. CDR1 SGHDN and CDR2 FVKESK come from the germline V gene. The CDR3 length is 15 residues. With 4 bases clipped from V and 4 bases from J, the junction kept 6 bases outside the gene matches.

The V call is TRBV6-5, the J call TRBJ1-4, with 8 positions matching TRBD1. Germline values: CDR1 MNHEY, CDR2 SVGAGI. This CDR3 region has 14 residues. V gave up 5 bases and J gave up 8 bases; unmatched junction bases: 7. As DNA, the CDR3 is TGTGCCAGCAGTAGCTGGACAGGGCGAGAAAAACTGTTTTTT. The encoded protein is CASSSWTGREKLFF.

There are a few counts of this clone. The missing conserved phenylalanine or tryptophan at the end of this CDR3 makes a read error likely. The DNA is left out, because the CDR3 cannot be placed on it with certainty; the CDR3 is given as TCRdb lists it. This chain connects TRBV9 to TRBJ1-2. Counting both end residues, the CDR3 totals 9 amino acids. Germline-derived CDR1 and CDR2 are SGDLS and YYNGEE. The CDR3 is CASSVAGGG.

The J gene is TRBJ1-1, the V gene TRBV21-1. TRBV21-1 has pseudogene status. This CDR3 spans 15 amino acids. The DNA for the CDR3 is TGTGCCAGCAGCACCCACGTTACTTGGAACACTGAAGCTTTCTTT. It is translated as CASSTHVTWNTEAFF.

The chain couples TRBV7-9 to TRBJ1-2; 8 nucleotides match TRBD1. This CDR3 contains 12 residues. Germline V lookup: CDR1 SEHNR, CDR2 FQNEAQ (reference sequence). The V gene end was trimmed by 6 bases and the J gene end by 8 bases; junction bases not matched to a gene: 5. CDR3 sequence reads: CASSQGARGYTF. Here the CDR3 DNA reads TGTGCCAGCAGTCAGGGGGCGCGGGGCTACACCTTC. Complete variable domain (other parts from reference TRBV7-9 and TRBJ1-2): DTGVSQNPRHKITKRGQNVTFRCDPISEHNRLYWYRQTLGQGPEFLTYFQNEAQLEKSRLLSDRFSAERPKGSFSTLEIQRTEQGDSAMYLCASSQGARGYTFGSGTRLTVV.

This clone was detected once. The rearrangement uses TRBV10-2 and TRBJ1-1; D unclear. The CDR3 is made up of 13 amino acids. V lost 3 bases and J lost 2, with 7 bases in between. Germline CDR1 is WSHSY and CDR2 is SAAADI. Written as DNA, the CDR3 is TGCGCCAGCAGTGATGGGGAAAACACTGAAGCTTTCTTT. Protein sequence: CASSDGENTEAFF.

This clone counts as medium-sized (0.01 to 0.1%). The chain joins TRBV2 to TRBJ2-3, with 9 positions matching TRBD2. The CDR3 has 16 amino acids. The germline V gene has CDR1 SNHLY and CDR2 FYNNEI. Germline trimming cut 1 base from V and 3 bases from J; bases unmatched to any gene: 5. In DNA, the CDR3 is TGTGCCAGCAGTGAAGGGGCGGGAGGGCCGACAGATACGCAGTATTTT. Its protein product is CASSEGAGGPTDTQYF. Full variable domain (outside the CDR3, taken from reference TRBV2 and TRBJ2-3): EPEVTQTPSHQVTQMGQEVILRCVPISNHLYFYWYRQILGQKVEFLVSFYNNEISEKSEIFDDQFSVERPDGSNFTLKIRSTKLEDSAMYFCASSEGAGGPTDTQYFGPGTRLTVL.

The chain joins TRBV28 to TRBJ1-6; unclear D gene. Germline V gene lookup returns CDR1 MDHEN and CDR2 SYDVKM. CDR3 length: 14 amino acids. Trimming stripped 9 bases from V and 2 bases from J, with 11 bases between. CDR3 DNA: TGTGCCAGTTTCTCGGTAGCCTATAATTCACCCCTCCACTTT. Translation: CASFSVAYNSPLHF.

This chain connects TRBV30 to TRBJ2-7; D possibly corresponds to TRBD2 (6 bases). Looked up from germline, CDR1 is GTSNPN and CDR2 is SVGIG (reference sequence). Trimming cost V 2 bases and J 3 bases, with 8 bases left between them. The CDR3 consists of 12 residues. CDR3 protein: CAWSPGGYEQYF. In DNA form, the CDR3 reads TGTGCCTGGAGTCCCGGGGGCTACGAGCAGTACTTC.

The chain employs TRBV27 and TRBJ1-1; D is possibly TRBD1 (6 bases). This CDR3 region has 15 residues. V was cut by 7 bases and J by 4 bases, with 19 bases left in between. The germline gives CDR1 MNHEY, CDR2 SMNVEV (reference sequence). CDR3 nucleotides: TGTGCCAGCACAGCGTTCCGGGGGCGTACCACTGAAGCTTTCTTT. Translated: CASTAFRGRTTEAFF.

This sequence joins TRBV27 and TRBJ2-1, with TRBD1 as a possible D gene (8 bases). Trimming took 4 bases from V and 0 from J, leaving 16 bases between them. This CDR3 comprises 17 residues. Germline V gives CDR1 MNHEY, CDR2 SMNVEV (reference sequence). In DNA form, the CDR3 reads TGTGCCAGCAGTTCACGGACAGGGAGGGGCTCCTACAATGAGCAGTTCTTC. It translates to CASSSRTGRGSYNEQFF.

The chain joins TRBV29-1 to TRBJ2-7, with 9 bases identical to TRBD1. The CDR3 has 19 amino acids. The trim removed 3 bases at V and 0 bases at J, leaving 18 bases unmatched. The germline gives CDR1 SQVTM, CDR2 ANQGSEA. This chain's CDR3 is CSVEGRRGQGSRSSYEQYF. CDR3 sequence (DNA): TGCAGCGTTGAGGGCCGTAGGGGACAGGGTTCTCGAAGCTCCTACGAGCAGTACTTC.

Here the CDR3 DNA reads TGTGCCAGCAGCTTTAGCGGGGCCTCGGGGGAGACCCAGTACTTC. It translates to CASSFSGASGETQYF. J is TRBJ2-5 and V is TRBV11-2; 8 bases are a match to TRBD2. The CDR3 totals 15 residues. Germline CDR1 reads SGHAT; CDR2 reads FQNNGV. The V gene end was trimmed by 3 bases and the J gene end by 5 bases; junction bases not matched to a gene: 8.

The V call is TRBV7-9, the J call TRBJ2-1; D is unresolved. The CDR3 extends over 14 amino acids. Germline assignment: CDR1 SEHNR and CDR2 FQNEAQ (reference sequence). Trimming shortened V by 1 base and J by 7 bases, and 11 bases separated the two germline ends. The CDR3 spells CASSLEDVWNEQFF. Written as DNA, the CDR3 is TGTGCCAGCAGCTTAGAGGACGTATGGAATGAGCAGTTCTTC.

The chain links TRBV15 to TRBJ1-6; D gene ambiguous. V lost 4 bases, J lost 7 bases, and 17 bases lay in between. The CDR3 contains 16 residues. The germline V gene has CDR1 LNHNV and CDR2 YYDKDF (reference sequence). CDR3 nucleotide sequence: TGTGCCACCAGCAACCACGGGAGGGCGAACAATTCACCCCTCCACTTT. Protein: CATSNHGRANNSPLHF.

The V call is TRBV5-1, the J call TRBJ2-5; TRBD1 or TRBD2 may be the D gene (5 bases each). Germline CDR1 reads SGHRS; CDR2 reads YFSETQ. This CDR3 is 14 amino acids long. The V gene lost 6 bases and the J gene lost 5 bases, with 17 bases spanning the gap. CDR3 nucleotides: TGCGCCAGCACCGACAGAGGGCGCGGGGAGACCCAGTACTTC. This encodes CASTDRGRGETQYF.

This clone was counted between two and nine times. The chain couples TRBV28 to TRBJ2-7; 11 bases line up with TRBD1. Germline V lookup: CDR1 MDHEN, CDR2 SYDVKM. CDR3 length: 16 residues. V lost 3 bases to trimming and J lost 4 bases; unmatched junction nucleotides: 8. The CDR3 region is CASSFSPGQGAYEQYF. The CDR3 DNA sequence: TGTGCCAGCAGTTTTTCCCCTGGACAGGGGGCTTACGAGCAGTACTTC.

This sequence joins TRBV13 and TRBJ2-7, with a tentative D call TRBD2 (6 bases). Trimming stripped 0 bases from V and 1 base from J, with 10 bases between. The CDR3 spans 15 residues. CDR1 is PRHDT and CDR2 is FYEKMQ in the germline V gene (reference sequence). The CDR3 protein is CASSLGGRGSYEQYF. The CDR3 DNA follows: TGTGCCAGCAGCTTAGGTGGACGGGGGTCCTACGAGCAGTACTTC.

The J gene is TRBJ2-3, the V gene TRBV6-1, with a possible D match to TRBD1 (6 bases). Germline CDR1 MNHNS, CDR2 SASEGT. The V and J ends lost 4 bases and 2 bases respectively, with 10 bases between them. The CDR3 runs 14 residues. CDR3 amino acids: CASSGGRSTDTQYF. CDR3 bases: TGTGCCAGCAGTGGGGGGCGATCCACAGATACGCAGTATTTT.

The J gene is TRBJ2-3, the V gene TRBV11-2; perhaps TRBD2 as D (5 bases). The CDR3 sequence is 16 residues long. Trimming took off 1 base at V and 6 bases at J, with 17 bases between the two ends. The germline gives CDR1 SGHAT, CDR2 FQNNGV. CDR3 sequence: CASSLGAGLAWDTQYF. CDR3 DNA: TGTGCCAGCAGCTTAGGGGCGGGCCTTGCTTGGGATACGCAGTATTTT.

In this sample, this clone is medium-sized. The genes are TRBV7-9 and TRBJ2-5; 14 bases line up with TRBD2. The CDR3 length is 16 residues. The ends lost 5 bases at V and 5 bases at J; junction bases unmatched: 7. Germline V gene data show CDR1 as SEHNR and CDR2 as FQNEAQ (reference sequence). The CDR3 loop is CASSTGLAGGRETQYF. The DNA for the CDR3 is TGTGCCAGCAGCACCGGACTAGCGGGGGGCAGGGAGACCCAGTACTTC.

The CDR3 region is CASSALGGAKNIQYF. CDR3 bases: TGTGCCAGCAGTGCCTTGGGGGGTGCCAAAAACATTCAGTACTTC. V gene TRBV6-1 combines with J gene TRBJ2-4; possible D gene TRBD2, 6 bases. Germline V gene sequence: CDR1 MNHNS, CDR2 SASEGT. This CDR3 has 15 residues. Deletions cut 4 bases from V and 1 base from J, with 11 bases between.

The chain combines TRBV5-8 with TRBJ2-1, with D maybe TRBD2 (6 bases). This CDR3 has 11 residues. Trimming took off 7 bases at V and 10 bases at J, with 12 bases between the two ends. CDR1 SGHTS and CDR2 YDEGEE come from the germline V gene. CDR3 region: CASRAGREQFF. DNA of the CDR3: TGTGCCAGCCGCGCGGGGCGGGAGCAGTTCTTC.

The chain employs TRBV2 and TRBJ2-7; D call uncertain. V shed 5 bases and J shed 3 bases, with 14 bases lying between them. Looked up from germline, CDR1 is SNHLY and CDR2 is FYNNEI. CDR3 size: 14 residues. The CDR3 DNA reads TGTGCCAGCAGTCGCCGAGTCGTAGTCTACGAGCAGTACTTC. Its protein is CASSRRVVVYEQYF.

The V and J genes are TRBV19 and TRBJ2-1; unclear D gene. The CDR3 is made up of 14 amino acids. The V gene lost 5 bases and the J gene lost 6 bases, with 14 bases spanning the gap. The germline CDR1 and CDR2 sequences are LNHDA and SQIVND (reference sequence). Written as DNA, the CDR3 is TGTGCCAGTAGTCATGGAACCCCTCTCAATGAGCAGTTCTTC. Translated: CASSHGTPLNEQFF. Full variable domain (rest looked up from reference TRBV19 and TRBJ2-1): DGGITQSPKYLFRKEGQNVTLSCEQNLNHDAMYWYRQDPGQGLRLIYYSQIVNDFQKGDIAEGYSVSREKKESFPLTVTSAQKNPTAFYLCASSHGTPLNEQFFGPGTRLTVL.

The chain is built from TRBV7-9 and TRBJ2-7; D might be TRBD1 or TRBD2, each matching 5 bases. The CDR3 extends over 14 amino acids. The germline V and J ends were trimmed by 0 bases and 3 bases, with 9 bases remaining between them. Germline V lookup: CDR1 SEHNR, CDR2 FQNEAQ (reference sequence). CDR3 in amino acids: CASSLAQGDYEQYF. The CDR3 region has the DNA TGTGCCAGCAGCTTAGCGCAGGGAGACTACGAGCAGTACTTC.

The DNA for the CDR3 is TGTGCCAGCAGCCCGGAGCGGGGGGTTTACGAGCAGTACTTC. Its translation: CASSPERGVYEQYF. The J gene is TRBJ2-7, the V gene TRBV5-4, with TRBD2 identical over 9 bases. V lost 4 bases to trimming and J lost 4 bases; unmatched junction nucleotides: 6. The V gene's germline CDR1 is SGHNT and CDR2 YYREEE (reference sequence). The CDR3 is made up of 14 amino acids.